Presented here are 21 T cell receptor beta chains from one specimen sequenced in a study of blood T cell repertoires in COVID-19 (dated by TCRdb to between 2020 and 2021). Library construction relied on the immunoSEQ multiplex PCR assay. What TCRdb holds here is the immuneACCESS table cut down to in-frame rearrangements. Part of the clones is not present; checked against another copy, under half of the missing clones reflect an unresolved V gene, and the others are unexplained. The sample profile shows 250,000 or so clones; 88% of them were found once. Clones ranked in the top ten supply about 2.9% of the sample. The sequencing input was PBMCs or T cells enriched from blood (not recorded which). The receptors shown here come from a woman in her 40s who had been exposed to COVID-19.

The chain recombines TRBV15 with TRBJ1-6; D might be TRBD1 (5 bases). Trimming shortened V by 8 bases and J by 7 bases, and 15 bases separated the two germline ends. CDR1 and CDR2 from the germline V gene are LNHNV and YYDKDF (reference sequence). The CDR3 contains 14 residues. As DNA, the CDR3 is TGTGCCACCCGGCCGGGGGGTTACAATTCACCCCTCCACTTT. Protein product: CATRPGGYNSPLHF.

The chain couples TRBV18 to TRBJ1-4; D may be TRBD1 (6 bases). This CDR3 is built from 14 residues. Germline CDR1 reads KGHSH; CDR2 reads LQKENI. V lost 0 bases to trimming and J lost 8 bases, with 10 bases between them. CDR3 protein: CASSPPDRREKLFF. DNA of the CDR3: TGTGCCAGCTCACCACCGGACAGACGCGAAAAACTGTTTTTT.

As DNA, the CDR3 is TGTGCCAGCTCCAGGGGGGAAGCAGATACGCAGTATTTT. Translated, it gives CASSRGEADTQYF. The chain couples TRBV3-1 (or the pseudogene TRBV3-2) to TRBJ2-3; possibly TRBD1 for D (7 bases). V was trimmed by 8 bases and J by 4 bases, leaving 13 bases between them. CDR3 length equals 13 residues. Germline CDR1 LGHDT, CDR2 YNNKEL (reference sequence).

This clone was detected only a few times. A much larger clone lies a single base off, so this may be a read error. V and J are TRBV6-1 and TRBJ2-2, with TRBD1 matching 8 bases. The V gene end was trimmed by 3 bases and the J gene end by 8 bases; junction bases not matched to a gene: 2. The CDR3 length is 13 residues. Germline loops: CDR1 MNHNS, CDR2 SASEGT. The CDR3 loop is CASSETGVGELFF. DNA of the CDR3: TGTGCCAGCAGTGAGACAGGGGTAGGGGAGCTGTTTTTT.

This chain connects TRBV12-5 to TRBJ1-1; D unclear. The V end was cut by 3 bases, the J end by 8 bases, with 10 bases between. Germline V gene sequence: CDR1 LGHNT, CDR2 FRNRAP. This CDR3 has 12 amino acids. CDR3: CASGLPEPEAFF. The DNA of the CDR3 is TGTGCTAGTGGTTTACCCGAGCCAGAAGCTTTCTTT.

This clone has only one observation. This chain links TRBV7-3 with TRBJ2-5; 8 bases fit TRBD1. Germline-derived CDR1 and CDR2 are SGHTA and FQGTGA. V lost 5 bases and J lost 5; bases outside the gene matches: 10. The CDR3 runs 15 residues. The CDR3 is CASSRTGSGGETQYF. The CDR3 nucleotides read TGTGCCAGCAGCCGGACAGGGTCCGGTGGTGAGACCCAGTACTTC. Looking up the rest from reference TRBV7-3 and TRBJ2-5 gives the full variable domain: GAGVSQTPSNKVTEKGKYVELRCDPISGHTALYWYRQSLGQGPEFLIYFQGTGAADDSGLPNDRFFAVRPEGSVSTLKIQRTERGDSAVYLCASSRTGSGGETQYFGPGTRLLVL.

This clone has just one count. The V and J genes are TRBV4-1 and TRBJ1-5; 7 positions match TRBD1. V dropped 4 bases and J dropped 1; count of bases not matched to a gene: 16. Germline loops: CDR1 MGHRA, CDR2 YSYEKL. This CDR3 region has 19 residues. CDR3 nucleotides: TGCGCCAGCAGCCCTCAAGGGGAACAGAACAGGGGAAGCAATCAGCCCCAGCATTTT. Encoded protein: CASSPQGEQNRGSNQPQHF.

V usage is TRBV5-4 and J usage is TRBJ2-7; 11 nucleotides line up with TRBD1. Germline trimming cut 4 bases from V and 2 bases from J; bases unmatched to any gene: 8. This CDR3 is built from 16 residues. CDR1 and CDR2 (germline): SGHNT, YYREEE (reference sequence). As DNA, the CDR3 is TGTGCCAGCAGCGACCAAGCGGGACAGGGGGCCTACGAGCAGTACGTC. Encoded protein: CASSDQAGQGAYEQYV.

This chain joins TRBV5-4 and TRBJ1-3; D is unclear. Trimming removed 1 base at V and 0 bases at J, with 8 bases between. Germline V gene data show CDR1 as SGHNT and CDR2 as YYREEE (reference sequence). The CDR3 is 15 residues long. The CDR3 bases are TGTGCCAGCAGCTTGTGGGCGAACTCTGGAAACACCATATATTTT. This sequence encodes CASSLWANSGNTIYF. Based on the CDR3 plus reference TRBV5-4 and TRBJ1-3, the full variable domain is ETGVTQSPTHLIKTRGQQVTLRCSSQSGHNTVSWYQQALGQGPQFIFQYYREEENGRGNFPPRFSGLQFPNYSSELNVNALELDDSALYLCASSLWANSGNTIYFGEGSWLTVV.

The chain carries TRBV19 and TRBJ1-2; TRBD1 might be the D (6 bases). V shed 5 bases and J shed 2 bases, with 9 bases lying between them. This CDR3 is built from 13 residues. Germline values: CDR1 LNHDA, CDR2 SQIVND (reference sequence). CDR3 in amino acids: CASSPTGNYGYTF. The CDR3 bases are TGTGCCAGTAGTCCGACAGGCAACTATGGCTACACCTTC.

V is TRBV21-1 and J is TRBJ1-6; the table gives TRBD1 as D, unverified against the DNA. TRBV21-1 is a documented pseudogene. CDR3 size: 18 residues. This CDR3 is CASSVRTGPRSYNSPLHF. In nucleotides, the CDR3 is TGTGCCAGCAGCGTACGGACAGGCCCCCGCTCCTATAATTCACCCCTCCACTTT.

Comment on this clone: The sample holds other DNA sequences that translate to the same CDR3. The gene calls are TRBV19 and TRBJ2-7; 9 nucleotides agree with TRBD1. Unmatched junction bases numbered 8, after V lost 6 bases and J lost 2 bases. There are 15 residues in the CDR3. Germline CDR1 is LNHDA and CDR2 is SQIVND (reference sequence). Written as DNA, the CDR3 is TGTGCCAGTAGAATTACCGGGACAGGGCCCTACGAGCAGTACTTC. As protein: CASRITGTGPYEQYF.

The V gene is TRBV9, the J gene TRBJ2-3; D remains ambiguous. The CDR3 has 12 residues. The V gene lost 3 bases and the J gene lost 2 bases, with 4 bases spanning the gap. CDR1 and CDR2 from the germline V gene are SGDLS and YYNGEE. The chain's CDR3 is CASSGPTDTQYF. The CDR3 coding sequence is TGTGCCAGCAGCGGGCCCACAGATACGCAGTATTTT.

This clone was seen once. The chain couples TRBV6-4 to TRBJ2-7; tentatively, D is TRBD2 (5 bases). This CDR3 is 15 amino acids long. V was pared by 11 bases and J by 3 bases, with 23 bases between. The V gene's germline CDR1 is MRHNA and CDR2 SNTAGT. The DNA of the CDR3 is TGTGCCCGCGACACTTCGGACTCTTCGATCTACGAGCAGTACGTC. Translation gives CARDTSDSSIYEQYV.

The chain joins TRBV12-3 or TRBV12-4 to TRBJ1-2; 8 bases line up with TRBD1. The length of the CDR3 is 13 residues. V gave up 6 bases and J gave up 8 bases; unmatched junction bases: 8. CDR3 in DNA: TGTGCCAGCAGACGACAGGGGCCCGGGGGCTACACCTTC. Translating it yields CASRRQGPGGYTF.

V usage is TRBV7-2 and J usage is TRBJ1-2; TRBD1 matches 10 bases. This CDR3 has 14 residues. The germline V gene encodes CDR1 SGHTA and CDR2 FQGNSA. The trim removed 10 bases at V and 5 bases at J, leaving 10 bases unmatched. CDR3 nucleotide sequence: TGTGCCACCTCAAGGGGGACAGGGGAGTATGGCTACACCTTC. Translation gives CATSRGTGEYGYTF.

J is TRBJ2-1 and V is TRBV4-1, with unresolved D. The CDR3 spans 15 residues. Trimming removed 1 base from V and 0 bases from J, with 7 bases in between. CDR1 MGHRA and CDR2 YSYEKL come from the germline V gene. The CDR3 DNA sequence: TGCGCCAGCAGCCAAGGACTTAGCTCCTACAATGAGCAGTTCTTC. This encodes CASSQGLSSYNEQFF.

This sequence joins TRBV7-9 and TRBJ2-5, with TRBD2 matching 13 bases. After removal of 5 bases from V and 4 bases from J, the junction contained 7 bases not matched to a gene. Germline CDR1 reads SEHNR; CDR2 reads FQNEAQ (reference sequence). The CDR3 is 16 amino acids. CDR3 residues: CASSLKLAGGGETQYF. In DNA form, the CDR3 reads TGTGCCAGCAGCCTAAAACTAGCGGGAGGGGGAGAGACCCAGTACTTC.

V gene TRBV6-5 combines with J gene TRBJ1-1; the D is unclear. Germline V lookup: CDR1 MNHEY, CDR2 SVGAGI. This CDR3 has 11 residues. V was clipped by 7 bases and J by 8 bases, with 11 bases between them. The CDR3 reads CASTHGLEAFF. In DNA, the CDR3 is TGTGCCAGCACCCACGGTTTAGAAGCTTTCTTT.

This rearrangement joins TRBV7-9 to TRBJ2-2, with 14 nucleotides matching TRBD2. The CDR3 spans 16 residues. Germline V gene lookup returns CDR1 SEHNR and CDR2 FQNEAQ (reference sequence). V lost 5 bases to trimming and J lost 6 bases; unmatched junction nucleotides: 5. CDR3 sequence reads: CASSPRLAGGPGELFF. The CDR3 DNA follows: TGTGCCAGCAGCCCCCGACTAGCGGGAGGGCCCGGGGAGCTGTTTTTT.

The CDR3 reads CASSLAGGNQPQHF. The CDR3 DNA follows: TGTGCCAGCAGCTTGGCAGGGGGCAATCAGCCCCAGCATTTT. The chain has TRBV5-6 and TRBJ1-5, with D possibly being TRBD1 (6 bases). Trimming stripped 0 bases from V and 2 bases from J, with 6 bases between. This CDR3 region has 14 residues. Germline loops: CDR1 SGHDT, CDR2 YYEEEE. Full variable domain (rest looked up from reference TRBV5-6 and TRBJ1-5): DAGVTQSPTHLIKTRGQQVTLRCSPKSGHDTVSWYQQALGQGPQFIFQYYEEEERQRGNFPDRFSGHQFPNYSSELNVNALLLGDSALYLCASSLAGGNQPQHFGDGTRLSIL.